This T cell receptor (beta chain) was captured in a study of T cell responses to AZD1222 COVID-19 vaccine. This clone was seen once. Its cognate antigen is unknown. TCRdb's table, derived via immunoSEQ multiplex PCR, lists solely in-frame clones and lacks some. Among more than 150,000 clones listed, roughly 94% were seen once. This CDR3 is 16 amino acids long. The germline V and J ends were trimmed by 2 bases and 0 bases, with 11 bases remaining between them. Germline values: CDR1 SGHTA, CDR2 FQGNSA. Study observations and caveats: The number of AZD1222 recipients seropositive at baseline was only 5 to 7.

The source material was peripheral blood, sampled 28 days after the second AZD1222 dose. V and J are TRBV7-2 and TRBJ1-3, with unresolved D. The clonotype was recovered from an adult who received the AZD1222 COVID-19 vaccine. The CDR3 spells CASSLQTANSGNTIYF. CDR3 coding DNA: TGTGCCAGCAGCTTACAAACGGCAAACTCTGGAAACACCATATATTTT.